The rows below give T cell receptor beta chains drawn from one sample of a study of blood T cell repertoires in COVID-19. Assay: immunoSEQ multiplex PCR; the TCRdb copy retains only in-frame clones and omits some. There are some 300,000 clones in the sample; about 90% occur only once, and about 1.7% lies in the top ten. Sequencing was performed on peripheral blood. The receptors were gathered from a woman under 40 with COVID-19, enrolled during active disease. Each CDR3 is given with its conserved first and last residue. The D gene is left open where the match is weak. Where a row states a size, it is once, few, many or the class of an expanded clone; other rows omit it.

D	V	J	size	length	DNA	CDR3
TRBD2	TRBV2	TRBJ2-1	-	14	TGTGCAAGAGCGGGGGGGGGACCCTACAATGAGCAGTTCTTC	CARAGGGPYNEQFF
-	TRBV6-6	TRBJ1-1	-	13	TGTGCCAGCAACCCAGGGGTGAACACTGAAGCTTTCTTT	CASNPGVNTEAFF
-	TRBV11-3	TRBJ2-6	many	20	TGTGCCAGCAGCTTAGATAGAGCTAGTCCCCAATTTTCTGGGGCCAACGTCCTGACTTTC	CASSLDRASPQFSGANVLTF
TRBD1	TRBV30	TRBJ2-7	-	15	TGTGCCTGGAGTGTCGGACAGGGATCCTCCTACGAGCAGTACTTC	CAWSVGQGSSYEQYF
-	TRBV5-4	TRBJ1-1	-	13	TGTGCCAGTCGGAGGACGGTAACAACTGAAGCTTTCTTT	CASRRTVTTEAFF
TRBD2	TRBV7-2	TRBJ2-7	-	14	TGTGCCAGCAGGTTAGCGGGGGGGAACTACGAGCAGTACTTC	CASRLAGGNYEQYF
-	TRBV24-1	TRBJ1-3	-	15	TGTGCCACCAGTGATCATTCTGCCGGTGGAAACACCATATATTTT	CATSDHSAGGNTIYF
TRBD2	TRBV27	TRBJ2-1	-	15	TGTGCCAGCAGTATTAGCGGGGGCTCCTACAATGAGCAGTTCTTC	CASSISGGSYNEQFF
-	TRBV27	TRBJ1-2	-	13	TGTGCCAGCAGTTTCAGGTCAGGATATGGCTACACCTTC	CASSFRSGYGYTF
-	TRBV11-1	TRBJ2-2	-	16	TGTGCCAGCAGCTTCCCGGGGTCCGCGAACACCGGGGAGCTGTTTTTT	CASSFPGSANTGELFF
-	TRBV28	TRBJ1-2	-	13	TGTGCCACCGCACCGGACAAGAGCTATGGCTACACCTTC	CATAPDKSYGYTF
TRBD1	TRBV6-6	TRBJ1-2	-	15	TGTGCCAGCAGTTACGCCCAGGGGGCTAGTCATGGCTACACCTTC	CASSYAQGASHGYTF
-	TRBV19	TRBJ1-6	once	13	TGTGCCAGTAGTACCAGTCGAAATTCACCCCTCCACTTT	CASSTSRNSPLHF